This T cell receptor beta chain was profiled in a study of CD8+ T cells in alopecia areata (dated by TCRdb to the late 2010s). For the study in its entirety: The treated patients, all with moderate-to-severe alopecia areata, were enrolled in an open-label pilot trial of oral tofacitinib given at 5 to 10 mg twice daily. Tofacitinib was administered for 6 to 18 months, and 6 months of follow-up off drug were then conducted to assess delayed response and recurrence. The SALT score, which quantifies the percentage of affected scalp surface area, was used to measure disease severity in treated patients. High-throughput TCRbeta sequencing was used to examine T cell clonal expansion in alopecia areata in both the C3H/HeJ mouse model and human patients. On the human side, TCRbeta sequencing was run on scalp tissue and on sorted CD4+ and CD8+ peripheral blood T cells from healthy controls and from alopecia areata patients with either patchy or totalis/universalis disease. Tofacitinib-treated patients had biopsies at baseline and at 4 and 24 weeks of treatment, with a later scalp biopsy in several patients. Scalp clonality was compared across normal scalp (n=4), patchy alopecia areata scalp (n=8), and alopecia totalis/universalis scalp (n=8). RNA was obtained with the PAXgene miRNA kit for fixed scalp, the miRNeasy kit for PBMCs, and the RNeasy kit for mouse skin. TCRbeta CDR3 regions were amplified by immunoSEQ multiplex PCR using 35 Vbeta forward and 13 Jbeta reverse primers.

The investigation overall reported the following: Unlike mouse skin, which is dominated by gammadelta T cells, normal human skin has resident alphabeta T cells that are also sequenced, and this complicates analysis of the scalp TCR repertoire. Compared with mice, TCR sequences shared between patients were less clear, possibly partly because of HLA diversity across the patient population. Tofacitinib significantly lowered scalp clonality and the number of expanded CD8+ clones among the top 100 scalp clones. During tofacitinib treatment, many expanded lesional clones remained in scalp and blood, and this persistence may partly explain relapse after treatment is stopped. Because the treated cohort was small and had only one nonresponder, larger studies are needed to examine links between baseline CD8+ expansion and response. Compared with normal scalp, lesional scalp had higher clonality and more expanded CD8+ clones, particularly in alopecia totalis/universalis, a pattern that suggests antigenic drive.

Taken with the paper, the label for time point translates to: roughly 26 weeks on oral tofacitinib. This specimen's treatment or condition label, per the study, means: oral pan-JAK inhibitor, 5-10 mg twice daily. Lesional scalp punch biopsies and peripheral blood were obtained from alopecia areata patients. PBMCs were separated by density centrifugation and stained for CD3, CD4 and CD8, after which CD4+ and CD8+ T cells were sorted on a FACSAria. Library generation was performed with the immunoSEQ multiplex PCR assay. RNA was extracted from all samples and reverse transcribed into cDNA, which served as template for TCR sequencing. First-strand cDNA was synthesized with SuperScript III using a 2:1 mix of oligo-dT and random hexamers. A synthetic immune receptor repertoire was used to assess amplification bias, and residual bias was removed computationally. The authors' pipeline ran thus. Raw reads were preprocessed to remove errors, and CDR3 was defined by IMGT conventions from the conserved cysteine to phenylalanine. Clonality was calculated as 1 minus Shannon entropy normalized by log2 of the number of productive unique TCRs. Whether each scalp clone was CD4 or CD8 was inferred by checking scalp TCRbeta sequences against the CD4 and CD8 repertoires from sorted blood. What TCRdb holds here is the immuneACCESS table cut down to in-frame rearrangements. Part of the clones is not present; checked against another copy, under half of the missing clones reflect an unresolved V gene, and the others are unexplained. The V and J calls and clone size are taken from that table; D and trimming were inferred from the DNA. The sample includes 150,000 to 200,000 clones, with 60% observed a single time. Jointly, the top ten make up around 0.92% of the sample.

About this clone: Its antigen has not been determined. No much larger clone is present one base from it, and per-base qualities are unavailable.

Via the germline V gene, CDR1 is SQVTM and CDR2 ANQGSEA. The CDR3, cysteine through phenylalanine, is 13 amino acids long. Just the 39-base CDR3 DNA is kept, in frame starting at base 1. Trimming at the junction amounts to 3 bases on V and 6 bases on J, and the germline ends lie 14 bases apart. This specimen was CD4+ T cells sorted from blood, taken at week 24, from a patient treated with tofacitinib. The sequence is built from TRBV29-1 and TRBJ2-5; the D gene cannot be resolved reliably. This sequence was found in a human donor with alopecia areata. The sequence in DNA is TGCAGCGTTGATGACGGCTTTGACAAGACCCAGTACTTC. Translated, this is CSVDDGFDKTQYF. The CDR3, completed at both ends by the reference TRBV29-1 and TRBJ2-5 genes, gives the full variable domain SAVISQKPSRDICQRGTSLTIQCQVDSQVTMMFWYRQQPGQSLTLIATANQGSEATYESGFVIDKFPISRPNLTFSTLTVSNMSPEDSSIYLCSVDDGFDKTQYFGPGTRLLVL.